This TCR beta chain is from a study of cytomegalovirus exposure and HLA in healthy donors. This clone was detected only a few times. V dropped 4 bases and J dropped 6 bases, with 16 bases sitting between them. The germline V gene has CDR1 GTSNPN and CDR2 SVGIG (reference sequence). The CDR3 has 14 amino acids. 13 Jbeta primers and 60 Vbeta primers were used for the PCR. Clones were sequenced by immunoSEQ multiplex PCR, and TCRdb holds only the in-frame ones, with some missing. The sample holds 130,000 or so clones; around 8.5% are singletons and the top ten take 5% to 6%. Sequencing was performed on PBMCs. This chain uses TRBV30 with TRBJ2-1; weak D call: TRBD2 (6 bases). The origin of this receptor is a man aged 40-55 years in good health and CMV-seronegative. DNA of the CDR3: TGTGCCTGGACCCCTCGGGGGAAGGTCAATGAGCAGTTCTTC. This sequence encodes CAWTPRGKVNEQFF. The full variable domain, with the rest looked up from reference TRBV30 and TRBJ2-1, is SQTIHQWPATLVQPVGSPLSLECTVEGTSNPNLYWYRQAAGRGLQLLFYSVGIGQISSEVPQNLSASRPQDRQFILSSKKLLLSDSGFYLCAWTPRGKVNEQFFGPGTRLTVL.